Following are 22 T cell receptor beta chains from one sample sequenced in a study of cytomegalovirus exposure and HLA in healthy donors. 60 Vbeta and 13 Jbeta primers were used in PCR. The repertoire was sequenced with immunoSEQ multiplex PCR; TCRdb's copy has only in-frame clones and lacks some. Of nearly 110,000 clones in the sample, 65% to 80% were seen once. Sequenced sample: PBMCs. These TCRs come from a male donor in good health and CMV-seronegative.

This clone was seen just once. This sequence joins TRBV7-8 and TRBJ1-1, with D maybe TRBD1 (5 bases). This CDR3 is built from 12 residues. V gave up 3 bases and J gave up 12 bases, with 14 bases separating them. Looked up from germline, CDR1 is SGHVS and CDR2 is FQNEAQ. CDR3 protein: CASSFKDGAPFF. CDR3 DNA sequence: TGTGCCAGCAGCTTTAAGGATGGGGCGCCTTTCTTT.

The chain carries TRBV7-3 and TRBJ2-3; D remains ambiguous. The V gene lost 3 bases and the J gene lost 2 bases, with 12 bases spanning the gap. Germline V lookup: CDR1 SGHTA, CDR2 FQGTGA. This CDR3 has 15 residues. The CDR3 is CASSFNGGYTDTQYF. In DNA form, the CDR3 reads TGTGCCAGCAGCTTCAATGGCGGTTACACAGATACGCAGTATTTT.

The chain employs TRBV6-1 and TRBJ2-5; TRBD2 is a possible D gene (6 bases). V dropped 0 bases and J dropped 5 bases, with 19 bases sitting between them. The CDR3 spans 17 residues. Germline CDR1 and CDR2: MNHNS and SASEGT. In nucleotides, the CDR3 is TGTGCCAGCAGTGAAGCGGGGGGTGCCACCATATTGGAGACCCAGTACTTC. It codes for CASSEAGGATILETQYF.

This clone was counted once. The chain couples TRBV10-2 to TRBJ1-2; 12 bases align to TRBD1. Germline-derived CDR1 and CDR2 are WSHSY and SAAADI. V lost 4 bases to trimming and J lost 4 bases; unmatched junction nucleotides: 7. The CDR3 contains 16 residues. CDR3 in DNA: TGCGCCAGCAGTGGTTCCGGGACAGGGGGCGGCTATGGCTACACCTTC. As protein: CASSGSGTGGGYGYTF.

V usage is TRBV13 and J usage is TRBJ1-6; no clear D gene. V was pared by 3 bases and J by 6 bases, with 9 bases between. Germline CDR1 is PRHDT and CDR2 is FYEKMQ (reference sequence). This CDR3 has 14 amino acids. The DNA of the CDR3 is TGTGCCAGCAGCTTGAGGCAATCTAATTCACCCCTCCACTTT. Its protein product is CASSLRQSNSPLHF.

This clone has just one count. The chain links TRBV15 to TRBJ2-7, with a tentative D call TRBD1 (6 bases). CDR3 length equals 14 residues. Germline loops: CDR1 LNHNV, CDR2 YYDKDF (reference sequence). With 2 bases removed from V and 3 bases from J, the gap between germline ends came to 11 bases. This CDR3 is CATSRSHRDYEQYF. Here the CDR3 DNA reads TGTGCCACCAGCAGATCGCACAGGGACTACGAGCAGTACTTC.

The gene calls are TRBV18 and TRBJ2-5; 13 bases are shared with TRBD2. Germline lookup yields CDR1 KGHSH and CDR2 LQKENI. The CDR3 spans 16 residues. V lost 4 bases to trimming and J lost 4 bases; unmatched junction nucleotides: 6. The CDR3 nucleotides are TGTGCCAGCTCACAACCCGGGACTAGCGGGACAGAGACCCAGTACTTC. This sequence encodes CASSQPGTSGTETQYF.

The chain has TRBV10-3 and TRBJ2-1, with 8 bases fitting TRBD2. In germline, CDR1 is ENHRY, CDR2 SYGVKD. The CDR3 contains 14 residues. Trimming at V came to 0 bases and at J to 6 bases, leaving 1 base not matched to a gene. The CDR3 here is CAISESTSVNEQFF. The CDR3 DNA reads TGTGCCATCAGTGAGTCGACTAGCGTCAATGAGCAGTTCTTC.

The chain uses TRBV5-8 and TRBJ2-5; a weak D match, TRBD1 (6 bases). The J call may not be correct, given that the DNA end is closer to TRBJ2-7. This CDR3 contains 16 residues. Germline CDR1 reads SGHTS; CDR2 reads YDEGEE. The CDR3 spells CASSLGVRGSINEQYF. The CDR3 DNA reads TGTGCCAGCAGCTTGGGGGTCAGGGGTTCAATAAACGAGCAGTACTTC.

This chain joins TRBV9 and TRBJ2-3; 8 nucleotides align to TRBD1. Trimming cost V 1 base and J 2 bases; bases outside gene matches: 6. CDR3 length equals 16 residues. Germline lookup yields CDR1 SGDLS and CDR2 YYNGEE. The DNA for the CDR3 is TGTGCCAGCAGCGTAAGGGCTCAGGGGGCCACAGATACGCAGTATTTT. It is translated as CASSVRAQGATDTQYF.

In its sample, this clone was seen once. The CDR3 nucleotides read TGTGCCAGCAGGCCTGTCGGGGGGAGCTCCTACGAGCAGTACTTC. Translated, it gives CASRPVGGSSYEQYF. The chain is built from TRBV27 and TRBJ2-7, with 7 bases identical to TRBD2. V lost 6 bases and J lost 0; bases outside the gene matches: 8. The germline V gene has CDR1 MNHEY and CDR2 SMNVEV (reference sequence). The CDR3 has 15 residues.

This chain links TRBV4-1 with TRBJ2-7; 7 nucleotides line up with TRBD2. This CDR3 spans 15 amino acids. Germline lookup yields CDR1 MGHRA and CDR2 YSYEKL. V trimming: 4 bases; J trimming: 4 bases; junction bases outside the gene matches: 10. CDR3 protein: CASSRSSGTMYEQYF. DNA of the CDR3: TGCGCCAGCAGCCGATCTTCCGGGACTATGTACGAGCAGTACTTC.

The chain has TRBV27 and TRBJ2-7, with TRBD2 matching 15 bases. V lost 4 bases and J lost 5; bases outside the gene matches: 18. Looked up from germline, CDR1 is MNHEY and CDR2 is SMNVEV (reference sequence). This CDR3 is built from 20 residues. The CDR3 protein is CASSSVVGLRTSGRANEQYF. The DNA of the CDR3 is TGTGCCAGCAGTTCGGTGGTTGGGCTCCGGACTAGCGGGAGGGCCAACGAGCAGTACTTC.

The chain uses TRBV25-1 and TRBJ1-1; possibly TRBD1 for D (5 bases). The CDR3 runs 14 residues. Germline V gene sequence: CDR1 MGHDK, CDR2 SYGVNS. Deletions cut 2 bases from V and 1 base from J, with 8 bases between. In nucleotides, the CDR3 is TGTGCCAGCAGTGAACAGGGTTGGAACACTGAAGCTTTCTTT. This codes for CASSEQGWNTEAFF. The full variable domain, its missing parts supplied by reference TRBV25-1 and TRBJ1-1, is EADIYQTPRYLVIGTGKKITLECSQTMGHDKMYWYQQDPGMELHLIHYSYGVNSTEKGDLSSESTVSRIRTEHFPLTLESARPSHTSQYLCASSEQGWNTEAFFGQGTRLTVV.

The CDR3 here is CSVADRGSNQPQHF. Here the CDR3 DNA reads TGCAGCGTAGCGGACAGGGGTAGCAATCAGCCCCAGCATTTT. The chain employs TRBV29-1 and TRBJ1-5; TRBD1 aligns across 9 bases. Germline CDR1 is SQVTM and CDR2 is ANQGSEA. After removal of 6 bases from V and 0 bases from J, the junction contained 3 bases not matched to a gene. There are 14 residues in the CDR3.

The chain recombines TRBV6-5 with TRBJ1-1, with TRBD1 identical over 7 bases. CDR3 size: 14 residues. Germline CDR1 MNHEY, CDR2 SVGAGI. Germline trimming cut 6 bases from V and 6 bases from J; bases unmatched to any gene: 10. The CDR3 spells CASRFSDRASEAFF. The DNA of the CDR3 is TGTGCCAGCAGATTTAGTGACAGGGCGTCTGAAGCTTTCTTT.

The chain's CDR3 is CASSLAGGSGNTIYF. The CDR3 DNA sequence: TGTGCCAGCAGCTTAGCGGGGGGCTCTGGAAACACCATATATTTT. The V call is TRBV7-9, the J call TRBJ1-3, with a weak D call TRBD1 (5 bases). V shed 0 bases and J shed 0 bases, with 6 bases lying between them. The CDR3 consists of 15 residues. The V gene's germline CDR1 is SEHNR and CDR2 FQNEAQ (reference sequence).

This clone was seen once. V and J are TRBV6-1 and TRBJ1-2; 12 nucleotides match TRBD1. V lost 4 bases and J lost 4; bases outside the gene matches: 10. This CDR3 contains 17 residues. Germline V gene data show CDR1 as MNHNS and CDR2 as SASEGT. This CDR3 is CASSAWDRGLSGYGYTF. The CDR3 bases are TGTGCCAGCAGTGCTTGGGACAGGGGGCTTTCGGGCTATGGCTACACCTTC.

The chain has TRBV25-1 and TRBJ2-5; possibly TRBD1 for D (5 bases). This CDR3 region has 14 residues. The germline gives CDR1 MGHDK, CDR2 SYGVNS. The V end lost 6 bases, the J end lost 4 bases, and 15 bases lay between the germline ends. This chain's CDR3 is CASRGVPGIETQYF. DNA for the CDR3: TGTGCCAGCAGGGGTGTTCCAGGGATAGAGACCCAGTACTTC.

The rearrangement links TRBV2 to TRBJ1-5; perhaps TRBD1 as D (6 bases). Deletions cut 5 bases from V and 2 bases from J, with 10 bases between. The germline CDR1 and CDR2 sequences are SNHLY and FYNNEI. This CDR3 has 14 amino acids. CDR3: CASSTGRGNQPQHF. The CDR3 DNA reads as TGTGCCAGCAGTACAGGGCGGGGCAATCAGCCCCAGCATTTT. Full variable domain (outside the CDR3, taken from reference TRBV2 and TRBJ1-5): EPEVTQTPSHQVTQMGQEVILRCVPISNHLYFYWYRQILGQKVEFLVSFYNNEISEKSEIFDDQFSVERPDGSNFTLKIRSTKLEDSAMYFCASSTGRGNQPQHFGDGTRLSIL.

The chain couples TRBV10-1 to TRBJ2-1; 11 nucleotides agree with TRBD2. J gave up 8 bases and V 3 bases, and 6 bases lay outside the gene matches. CDR1 is WNHNN, CDR2 SYGVQD, per germline (reference sequence). This CDR3 region has 15 residues. CDR3 protein: CASSDNSGRADEQFF. DNA of the CDR3: TGCGCCAGCAGTGATAATAGCGGGAGGGCCGATGAGCAGTTCTTC.

Only a few counts were recorded for this clone. V and J are TRBV2 and TRBJ1-2; 7 nucleotides agree with TRBD1. Germline lookup yields CDR1 SNHLY and CDR2 FYNNEI. This CDR3 has 14 residues. V lost 7 bases to trimming and J lost 4 bases; unmatched junction nucleotides: 9. CDR3 amino acids: CASKGTVLGYGYTF. In DNA form, the CDR3 reads TGTGCCAGCAAAGGGACAGTCTTAGGCTATGGCTACACCTTC.